This TCR beta chain appears in the sequencing data of a study of shared clonotypes between healthy human individuals. Overall study context: Donors were a couple of women and a few men aged 18 to 49. Whole-study findings and limits: What naive subsets generally showed was a larger estimated richness than memory subsets showed.

The donors, all of them Caucasian adults, lived in Nashville, Tennessee. As to this clone: Its antigen is not known.

The table came from immunoSEQ multiplex PCR; TCRdb's copy has only in-frame clones and leaves some out. This table has 2 million to 2.5 million clones, approximately 96% appearing once. The CDR3 length is 16 residues. Germline lookup yields CDR1 LGHNA and CDR2 YNFKEQ. Trimming removed 3 bases at V and 5 bases at J, with 19 bases between. Material: naive CD4+ T cells sorted from blood. Subset denoted: CD45RA+ positively selected. This chain connects TRBV4-2 to TRBJ2-5; D possibly corresponds to TRBD2 (6 bases). The sequence was obtained from a man between 18 and 29 years old in good health. CDR3: CASSHSTRTRRETQYF. The CDR3 DNA sequence: TGTGCCAGCAGCCATTCGACTAGGACCCGTAGGGAGACCCAGTACTTC.